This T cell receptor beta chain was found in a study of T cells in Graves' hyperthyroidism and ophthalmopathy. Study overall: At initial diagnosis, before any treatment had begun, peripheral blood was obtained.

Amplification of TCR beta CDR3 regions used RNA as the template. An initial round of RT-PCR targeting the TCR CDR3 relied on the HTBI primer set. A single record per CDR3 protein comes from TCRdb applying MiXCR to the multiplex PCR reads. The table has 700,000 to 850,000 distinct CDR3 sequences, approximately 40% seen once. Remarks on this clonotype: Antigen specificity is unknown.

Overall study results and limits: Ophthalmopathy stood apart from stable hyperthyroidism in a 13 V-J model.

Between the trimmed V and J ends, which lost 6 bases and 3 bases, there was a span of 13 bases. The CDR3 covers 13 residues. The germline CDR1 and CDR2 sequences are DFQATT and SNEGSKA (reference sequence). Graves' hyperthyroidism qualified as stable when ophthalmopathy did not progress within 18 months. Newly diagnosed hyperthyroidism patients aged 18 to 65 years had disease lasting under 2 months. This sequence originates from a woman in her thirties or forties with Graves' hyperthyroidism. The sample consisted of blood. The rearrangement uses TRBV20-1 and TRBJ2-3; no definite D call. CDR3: CSASWPMTDTQYF. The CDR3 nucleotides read TGCAGTGCAAGTTGGCCGATGACAGATACGCAGTATTTT.